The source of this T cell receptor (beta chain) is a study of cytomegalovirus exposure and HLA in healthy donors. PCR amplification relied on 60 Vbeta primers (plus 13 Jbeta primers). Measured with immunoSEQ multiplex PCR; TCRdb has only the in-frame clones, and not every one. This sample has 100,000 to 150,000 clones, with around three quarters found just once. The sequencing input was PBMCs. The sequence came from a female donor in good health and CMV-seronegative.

CDR3 in DNA: TGCGCCAGCAGCCAAGTACAGGGGACCTTGAACACTGAAGCTTTCTTT. Residues: CASSQVQGTLNTEAFF. The V gene is TRBV4-1, the J gene TRBJ1-1; 7 nucleotides match TRBD1. Germline values: CDR1 MGHRA, CDR2 YSYEKL. The CDR3 totals 16 residues. V dropped 1 base and J dropped 0; count of bases not matched to a gene: 5.